This T cell receptor beta chain was identified in a study of blood T cell repertoires in COVID-19. In the study overall: Samples of COVID-19 (acute and convalescent) were obtained from the United States, Italy and Spain.

In the original workflow: Amplification of reference gene primers was used by the study to estimate nucleated cell counts. Here immunoSEQ multiplex PCR was the method, and the copy in TCRdb shows in-frame clones only, minus some. V and J calls and clone size are as listed in that table; D and trimming were resolved from the DNA. Of about 170,000 clones listed, around 85% are singletons. V lost 6 bases and J 0 bases, leaving 6 bases between the germline ends. CDR1 is SNHLY and CDR2 is FYNNEI in the germline V gene. The CDR3 has 12 amino acids. This receptor was obtained from a human donor with acute or convalescent COVID-19. The donor label of this sample is uncertain. V gene TRBV2 combines with J gene TRBJ2-7, with D perhaps matching TRBD2 (6 bases). Sequences were obtained from peripheral blood. As DNA, the CDR3 is TGTGCCAGCAGGGAGGGCTCCTACGAGCAGTACTTC. It codes for CASREGSYEQYF.